This T cell receptor (beta chain) was identified during a study of blood T cell repertoires in COVID-19. About the research overall: PBMCs, B-cell-depleted T cells, or T cells were the source of the cDNA or gDNA that made up the material.

Trimming cost V 3 bases and J 1 base, with 16 bases left between them. The CDR3 loop spans 17 amino acids. The germline V gene has CDR1 SGHAT and CDR2 FQNNGV. Profiled with immunoSEQ multiplex PCR; TCRdb holds only in-frame clones, not every one. The sample carries 300,000 to 450,000 clones, around 87% recorded once. This TCR was sampled from a man aged 18 to 29 who had recovered from COVID-19. This chain connects TRBV11-2 to TRBJ1-3; possible D gene TRBD1, 6 bases. What was sequenced was PBMCs or T cells enriched from blood (not recorded which). The CDR3 region has the DNA TGTGCCAGCAGCTTTTGGGGAGGGGGTAATTCTGGAAACACCATATATTTT. Its protein product is CASSFWGGGNSGNTIYF.